The clone carrying this T cell receptor (beta chain) was seen a few times. What it binds is not known. The CDR3 runs to 14 residues. V was cut by 5 bases and J by 5 bases, with 15 bases left in between. Germline V CDR1 and CDR2: SGHVS, FNYEAQ. The assay was immunoSEQ multiplex PCR, and TCRdb's table has in-frame clones only and misses some. In the table there are about 14,000 clones, approximately 80% of which are singletons. The sample is drawn from a study of CD4+ T cells in melanoma. Notes on the study in general: A reported correlation linked neoantigen-specific CD4+ T cells to CD8+, macrophage and B cell function. Neoantigen-specific CD4+ T cells in melanoma reportedly had diverse differentiation states.

This TCR was sampled from a human donor with melanoma. Sequencing was carried out using cells from a culture (not recorded whether cultured in vitro). The V call is TRBV7-6, the J call TRBJ2-5; perhaps TRBD2 as D (6 bases). CDR3 sequence (DNA): TGTGCCAGCAGCCGAAGCACTAGCTGGGAGACCCAGTACTTC. Its protein is CASSRSTSWETQYF.